What follows are 23 T cell receptor beta chains derived from one specimen sequenced in a study of regulatory T cells in long-lasting Graves disease. Building the TCR beta libraries relied on iRepertoire HTBI primers, and CDR3 regions underwent Arm-PCR. TCRdb reprocessed the multiplex PCR reads via MiXCR and lists one record per CDR3 protein. This sample has more than 400,000 distinct CDR3 sequences; about 16% occur once, and the top ten carry around 10%. Time point of the sample: newly diagnosed GD, antithyroid drugs for less than 3 months. With RNA extracted from PBMCs as input, the TCR library was made. A further study also used this sample, focusing on T cells in Graves' hyperthyroidism and ophthalmopathy.

Sequenced material: peripheral blood mononuclear cells (PBMCs), taken at new diagnosis, from a patient treated with antithyroid drugs. All receptors derive from a woman in her twenties or thirties with Graves disease.

This clonotype has just a few counts. The gene calls are TRBV6-1 and TRBJ1-5; perhaps TRBD1 as D (5 bases). Germline CDR1 MNHNS, CDR2 SASEGT. V gave up 6 bases and J gave up 5 bases, with 11 bases separating them. The CDR3 is made up of 13 amino acids. CDR3 loop: CASSGKGYQPQHF. The CDR3 DNA reads as TGTGCCAGCAGCGGCAAGGGGTATCAGCCCCAGCATTTT.

This clonotype appeared many times. The chain carries TRBV28 and TRBJ2-1, with 7 bases that match TRBD1. Trimming removed 6 bases from V and 4 bases from J; junction bases left unmatched: 9. The CDR3 contains 15 residues. Germline CDR1 reads MDHEN; CDR2 reads SYDVKM. In DNA, the CDR3 is TGTGCCAGCAGCCTAGGGGGCCCGGGATACAATGAGCAGTTCTTC. Amino acids: CASSLGGPGYNEQFF.

The sample holds many counts of this clonotype. J is TRBJ2-1 and V is TRBV18; TRBD1 or TRBD2 may be the D gene (5 bases each). V gave up 4 bases and J gave up 4 bases, with 11 bases separating them. The CDR3 loop spans 14 amino acids. In germline, CDR1 is KGHSH, CDR2 LQKENI. The CDR3 DNA reads TGTGCCAGCTCACGCCGGGACCTTTACAATGAGCAGTTCTTC. Protein: CASSRRDLYNEQFF.

Many counts were recorded for this clonotype. This sequence joins TRBV29-1 and TRBJ1-1, with a tentative D call TRBD1 (6 bases). Germline assignment: CDR1 SQVTM and CDR2 ANQGSEA. Trimming took 6 bases from V and 2 from J, leaving 19 bases between them. This CDR3 contains 15 residues. The CDR3 loop is CSVDPYPGHNTEAFF. CDR3 nucleotide sequence: TGCAGCGTAGACCCTTACCCGGGACATAACACTGAAGCTTTCTTT.

Ten or more counts support this clonotype. The V call is TRBV29-1, the J call TRBJ1-2, with 8 bases lining up with TRBD1. The V gene end was trimmed by 5 bases and the J gene end by 4 bases; junction bases not matched to a gene: 9. The germline V gene has CDR1 SQVTM and CDR2 ANQGSEA. The CDR3 contains 14 residues. CDR3 loop: CSVLEQGVGYGYTF. CDR3 nucleotides: TGCAGCGTTCTGGAACAGGGGGTCGGCTATGGCTACACCTTC.

This chain uses TRBV9 with TRBJ1-6; D uncertain. The CDR3 sequence is 15 residues long. V was clipped by 0 bases and J by 3 bases, with 7 bases between them. Germline CDR1 and CDR2: SGDLS and YYNGEE. This CDR3 reads CASSVGGSYNSPLHF. The CDR3 DNA follows: TGTGCCAGCAGCGTAGGAGGCAGCTATAATTCACCCCTCCACTTT.

This clonotype was seen at least ten times. The V and J genes are TRBV27 and TRBJ1-2; no reliable D call. Between the trimmed V and J ends, which lost 3 bases and 2 bases, there was a span of 7 bases. CDR1 is MNHEY, CDR2 SMNVEV, per germline (reference sequence). This CDR3 region has 13 residues. The CDR3 sequence is CASSLTPNYGYTF. The DNA for the CDR3 is TGTGCCAGCAGTTTGACCCCGAACTATGGCTACACCTTC.

This clonotype was seen ten or more times. The gene calls are TRBV7-2 and TRBJ1-1; a weak D match, TRBD1 (5 bases). This CDR3 spans 19 amino acids. Germline V lookup: CDR1 SGHTA, CDR2 FQGNSA. CDR3 coding DNA: TGTTTGGCGGTCAAGTCAACGGGACGAGCTAGAGCCCAGAACACTGAAGCTTTCTTT. It encodes CLAVKSTGRARAQNTEAFF.

This clonotype was counted many times. The rearrangement links TRBV9 to TRBJ2-7, with 7 bases identical to TRBD1. The V gene's germline CDR1 is SGDLS and CDR2 YYNGEE. V shed 3 bases, J shed 3 bases, and the junction held 15 bases outside the gene matches. The CDR3 is made up of 17 amino acids. In DNA form, the CDR3 reads TGTGCCAGCAGCGCCACAGGGGCGAAGACCTCCATCTACGAGCAGTACTTC. Residues: CASSATGAKTSIYEQYF.

This clonotype was picked up many times. The chain combines TRBV27 with TRBJ2-7; TRBD1 matches 9 bases. This CDR3 contains 15 residues. Germline V lookup: CDR1 MNHEY, CDR2 SMNVEV (reference sequence). V lost 6 bases to trimming and J lost 2 bases; unmatched junction nucleotides: 8. DNA of the CDR3: TGTGCCAGCAGCACGCGGACAGGGGCCGCCTACGAGCAGTACTTC. This codes for CASSTRTGAAYEQYF.

The chain joins TRBV19 to TRBJ2-5; 7 bases agree with TRBD2. The CDR3 contains 15 residues. Germline lookup yields CDR1 LNHDA and CDR2 SQIVND (reference sequence). V shed 4 bases and J 5 bases; nucleotides not matched to a gene: 10. In DNA form, the CDR3 reads TGTGCCAGTAGTAGGATGCGGGAGTTGGACGAGACCCAGTACTTC. It codes for CASSRMRELDETQYF.

Concerning this clonotype: No conserved phenylalanine or tryptophan is present at the end of the CDR3, so a read error is the likely explanation. The chain couples TRBV11-1 to TRBJ1-5; no firm D call. There are 13 residues in the CDR3. Per germline, CDR1 SGHAT and CDR2 FQDESV (reference sequence). Trimming cost V 8 bases and J 3 bases, with 11 bases left between them. The CDR3 DNA sequence: TGTGCCAGCGGCCTAACCCACAATCAGCCCCAGCATCTT. It translates to CASGLTHNQPQHL.

In its sample, this clonotype was seen many times. The chain is built from TRBV20-1 and TRBJ1-1, with D unclear. Trimming left V 1 base short and J 1 base short, with 13 bases between. Germline V gene lookup returns CDR1 DFQATT and CDR2 SNEGSKA (reference sequence). The CDR3 spans 15 residues. This chain's CDR3 is CSARVITGGNTEAFF. CDR3 nucleotides: TGCAGTGCTAGAGTAATAACGGGTGGGAACACTGAAGCTTTCTTT.

The sample holds many counts of this clonotype. The CDR3 DNA sequence: TGTGCCAGCAGCTTAGTTGGTGTGGATGAGCAGTACTTC. It codes for CASSLVGVDEQYF. This sequence joins TRBV11-2 and TRBJ2-7; D gene unclear. The ends were cut back, 1 base at V and 7 bases at J, with 11 bases in the middle. CDR1 and CDR2 from the germline V gene are SGHAT and FQNNGV. This CDR3 is 13 amino acids long.

This clonotype was detected ten times or more. The chain combines TRBV3-1 with TRBJ2-5; the match to TRBD2 covers 13 bases. The CDR3 spans 18 residues. Germline V lookup: CDR1 LGHDT, CDR2 YNNKEL (reference sequence). The V and J ends lost 1 base and 5 bases, in that order; junction bases with no gene match: 10. CDR3 region: CASSQGDRLAGGQETQYF. The CDR3 coding sequence is TGTGCCAGCAGCCAAGGAGATCGACTAGCGGGAGGTCAGGAGACCCAGTACTTC.

This clonotype came up many times. CDR3 in DNA: TGTGCCAGCAGACAAGGGGGACAGGGGGTTGACAATGAGCAGTTCTTC. As protein: CASRQGGQGVDNEQFF. The chain carries TRBV28 and TRBJ2-1, with 11 bases lining up with TRBD1. The CDR3 spans 16 residues. The germline V gene encodes CDR1 MDHEN and CDR2 SYDVKM. V shed 6 bases and J 5 bases; nucleotides not matched to a gene: 9. The full variable domain, rest sourced from reference TRBV28 and TRBJ2-1, is DVKVTQSSRYLVKRTGEKVFLECVQDMDHENMFWYRQDPGLGLRLIYFSYDVKMKEKGDIPEGYSVSREKKERFSLILESASTNQTSMYLCASRQGGQGVDNEQFFGPGTRLTVL.

This clonotype came up many times. CDR3 region: CASSYSSGQGFYEQYF. For the CDR3, the DNA is TGTGCCAGCAGTTACTCGAGCGGACAGGGATTCTACGAGCAGTACTTC. The chain recombines TRBV6-2 or TRBV6-3 with TRBJ2-7, with 8 bases aligning to TRBD1. V lost 0 bases to trimming and J lost 3 bases; unmatched junction nucleotides: 7. This CDR3 spans 16 amino acids. CDR1 is MNHEY, CDR2 SVGEGT, per germline.

This clonotype was seen repeatedly, ten times or more. The V call is TRBV27, the J call TRBJ2-5; no clear D gene. CDR3 length: 13 residues. Germline loops: CDR1 MNHEY, CDR2 SMNVEV (reference sequence). Trimming took off 7 bases at V and 4 bases at J, with 13 bases between the two ends. The CDR3: CASTPSWGETQYF. The CDR3 DNA follows: TGTGCCAGCACTCCATCCTGGGGAGAGACCCAGTACTTC.

This clonotype appeared a few times. The CDR3 ends on some other residue instead of the conserved phenylalanine or tryptophan, so this is likely a read error. The rearrangement joins TRBV7-6 to TRBJ2-1; TRBD1 matches 10 bases. After removal of 3 bases from V and 4 bases from J, the junction contained 6 bases not matched to a gene. Germline V gene lookup returns CDR1 SGHVS and CDR2 FNYEAQ. The CDR3 totals 16 residues. DNA of the CDR3: TGTGCCAGCAGCTTTGCCGGACAGGGGGGTTACAATGAGCAGTTCCTC. It translates to CASSFAGQGGYNEQFL.

This clonotype was observed a handful of times. The rearrangement links TRBV20-1 to TRBJ1-2; no reliable D call. V shed 3 bases and J shed 5 bases, with 10 bases lying between them. This CDR3 contains 12 residues. Per germline, CDR1 DFQATT and CDR2 SNEGSKA (reference sequence). The chain's CDR3 is CSASPEGYGYTF. CDR3 sequence (DNA): TGCAGTGCTAGTCCGGAGGGTTATGGCTACACCTTC.

The chain employs TRBV6-5 and TRBJ2-1; 8 bases align to TRBD2. The CDR3 loop spans 16 amino acids. Germline CDR1 reads MNHEY; CDR2 reads SVGAGI. V lost 2 bases and J lost 0; bases outside the gene matches: 3. For the CDR3, the DNA is TGTGCCAGCAGTTACACGGCGGGAGGCTCCTACAATGAGCAGTTCTTC. Translating gives CASSYTAGGSYNEQFF.

This clonotype was counted at least ten times. The V and J genes are TRBV19 and TRBJ2-1, with D perhaps matching TRBD2 (5 bases). Trimming took off 7 bases at V and 10 bases at J, with 29 bases between the two ends. CDR3 length equals 17 residues. CDR1 is LNHDA, CDR2 SQIVND, per germline (reference sequence). CDR3 protein: CASTFSSRSSQFGEQFF. CDR3 nucleotide sequence: TGTGCCAGTACCTTCTCTAGCCGATCGTCGCAATTTGGGGAGCAGTTCTTC.

This clonotype was recorded many times. V usage is TRBV18 and J usage is TRBJ2-7, with 8 bases that match TRBD1. The CDR3 is 14 residues long. Per the germline V gene, CDR1 is KGHSH and CDR2 is LQKENI. V lost 7 bases and J lost 2; bases outside the gene matches: 7. CDR3 residues: CASLSGQGPYEQYF. For the CDR3, the DNA is TGTGCCAGCTTATCCGGACAGGGCCCCTACGAGCAGTACTTC.